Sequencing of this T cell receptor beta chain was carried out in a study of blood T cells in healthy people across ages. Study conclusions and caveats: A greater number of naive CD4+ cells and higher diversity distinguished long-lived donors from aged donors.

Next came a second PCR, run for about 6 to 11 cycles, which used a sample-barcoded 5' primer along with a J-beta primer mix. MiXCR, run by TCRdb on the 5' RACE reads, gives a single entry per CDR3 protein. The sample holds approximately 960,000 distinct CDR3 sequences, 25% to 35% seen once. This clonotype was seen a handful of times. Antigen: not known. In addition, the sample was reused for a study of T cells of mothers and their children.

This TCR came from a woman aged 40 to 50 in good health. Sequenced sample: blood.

In nucleotides, the CDR3 is TGTGCCAGCAGTTACCAGGGACAGGGTCAAAACATTCAGTACTTC. Its protein product is CASSYQGQGQNIQYF. The V gene is TRBV6-6, the J gene TRBJ2-4; TRBD1 matches at 9 bases. Losses at the gene ends were 2 bases for V and 5 bases for J; bases not matched to a gene: 4. Germline assignment: CDR1 MNHNY and CDR2 SVGAGI (reference sequence). This CDR3 has 15 amino acids.